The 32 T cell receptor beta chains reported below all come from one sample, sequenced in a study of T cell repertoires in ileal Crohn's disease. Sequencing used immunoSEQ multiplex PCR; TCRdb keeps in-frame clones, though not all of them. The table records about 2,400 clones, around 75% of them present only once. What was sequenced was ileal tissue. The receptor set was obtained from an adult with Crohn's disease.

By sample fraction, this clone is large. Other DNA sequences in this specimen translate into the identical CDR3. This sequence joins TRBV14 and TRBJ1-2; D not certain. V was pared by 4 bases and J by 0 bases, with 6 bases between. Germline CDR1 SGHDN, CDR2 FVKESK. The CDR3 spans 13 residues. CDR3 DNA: TGTGCCAGCAGCCCCGGGACTAACTATGGCTACACCTTC. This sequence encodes CASSPGTNYGYTF.

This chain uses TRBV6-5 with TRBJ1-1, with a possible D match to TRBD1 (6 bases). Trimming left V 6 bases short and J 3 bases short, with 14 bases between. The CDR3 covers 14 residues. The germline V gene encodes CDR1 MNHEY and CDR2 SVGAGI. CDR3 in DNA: TGTGCCAGCAGCCCACTCAGGGGTGACACTGAAGCTTTCTTT. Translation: CASSPLRGDTEAFF.

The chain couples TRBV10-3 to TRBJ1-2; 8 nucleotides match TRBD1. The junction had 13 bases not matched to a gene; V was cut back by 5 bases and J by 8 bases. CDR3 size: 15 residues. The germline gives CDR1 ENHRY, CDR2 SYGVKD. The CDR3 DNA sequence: TGTGCCATCAGTATGGGGACAGGCTCCCTCCAGGGCTACACCTTC. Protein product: CAISMGTGSLQGYTF.

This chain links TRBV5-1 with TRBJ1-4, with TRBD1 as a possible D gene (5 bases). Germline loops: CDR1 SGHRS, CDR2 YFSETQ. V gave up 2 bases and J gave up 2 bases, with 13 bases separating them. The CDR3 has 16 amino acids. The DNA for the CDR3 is TGCGCCAGCAGCTTAGGGGACTGGGTGACTAATGAAAAACTGTTTTTT. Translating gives CASSLGDWVTNEKLFF.

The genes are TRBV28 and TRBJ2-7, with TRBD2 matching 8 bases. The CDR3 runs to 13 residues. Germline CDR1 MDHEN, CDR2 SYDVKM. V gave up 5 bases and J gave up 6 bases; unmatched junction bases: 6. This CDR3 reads CASSGGGPGEQYV. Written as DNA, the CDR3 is TGTGCCAGCAGTGGCGGGGGGCCGGGCGAGCAGTACGTC.

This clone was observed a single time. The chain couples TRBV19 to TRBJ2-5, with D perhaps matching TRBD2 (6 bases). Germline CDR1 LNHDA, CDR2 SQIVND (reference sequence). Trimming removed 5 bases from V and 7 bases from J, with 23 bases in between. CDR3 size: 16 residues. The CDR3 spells CASSFRRDWALGTQYF. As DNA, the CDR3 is TGTGCCAGTAGTTTCCGCCGGGACTGGGCATTGGGGACCCAGTACTTC.

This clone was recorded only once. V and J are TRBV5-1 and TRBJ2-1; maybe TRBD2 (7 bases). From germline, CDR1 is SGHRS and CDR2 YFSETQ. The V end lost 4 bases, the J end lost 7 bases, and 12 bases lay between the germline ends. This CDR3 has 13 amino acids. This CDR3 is CASSGGAENEQFF. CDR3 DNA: TGCGCCAGCAGCGGGGGGGCCGAGAATGAGCAGTTCTTC. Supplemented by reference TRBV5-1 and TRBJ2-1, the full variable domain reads KAGVTQTPRYLIKTRGQQVTLSCSPISGHRSVSWYQQTPGQGLQFLFEYFSETQRNKGNFPGRFSGRQFSNSRSEMNVSTLELGDSALYLCASSGGAENEQFFGPGTRLTVL.

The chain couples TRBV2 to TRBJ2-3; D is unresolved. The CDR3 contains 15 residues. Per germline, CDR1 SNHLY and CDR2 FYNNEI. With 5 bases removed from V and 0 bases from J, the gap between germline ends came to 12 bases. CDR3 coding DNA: TGTGCCAGCAGTTTGCCGATACTCAGCACAGATACGCAGTATTTT. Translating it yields CASSLPILSTDTQYF. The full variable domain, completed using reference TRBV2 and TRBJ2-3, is EPEVTQTPSHQVTQMGQEVILRCVPISNHLYFYWYRQILGQKVEFLVSFYNNEISEKSEIFDDQFSVERPDGSNFTLKIRSTKLEDSAMYFCASSLPILSTDTQYFGPGTRLTVL.

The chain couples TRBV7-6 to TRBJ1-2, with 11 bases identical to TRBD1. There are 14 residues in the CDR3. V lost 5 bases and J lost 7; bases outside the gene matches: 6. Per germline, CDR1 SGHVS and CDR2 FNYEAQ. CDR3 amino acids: CASSQGQGAGGYTF. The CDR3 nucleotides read TGTGCCAGCAGCCAAGGACAGGGGGCAGGTGGCTACACCTTC.

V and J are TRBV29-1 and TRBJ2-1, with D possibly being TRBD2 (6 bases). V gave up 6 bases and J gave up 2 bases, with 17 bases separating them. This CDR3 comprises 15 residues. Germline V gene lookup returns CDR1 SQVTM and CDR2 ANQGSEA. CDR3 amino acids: CSVSAGTDPYNEQFF. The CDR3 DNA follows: TGCAGCGTGAGCGCCGGGACTGACCCCTACAATGAGCAGTTCTTC.

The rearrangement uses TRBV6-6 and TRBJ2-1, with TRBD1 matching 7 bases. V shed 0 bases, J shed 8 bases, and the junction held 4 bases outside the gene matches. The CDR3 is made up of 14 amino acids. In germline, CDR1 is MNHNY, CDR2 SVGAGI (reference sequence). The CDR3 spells CASSYSSGGDEQFF. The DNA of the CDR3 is TGTGCCAGCAGTTACTCCTCAGGGGGTGATGAGCAGTTCTTC.

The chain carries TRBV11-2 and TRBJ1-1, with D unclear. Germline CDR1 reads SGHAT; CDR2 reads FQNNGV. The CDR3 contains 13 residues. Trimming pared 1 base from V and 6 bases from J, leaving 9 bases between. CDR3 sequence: CASSLGRVAEAFF. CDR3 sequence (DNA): TGTGCCAGCAGCTTAGGTCGGGTGGCTGAAGCTTTCTTT.

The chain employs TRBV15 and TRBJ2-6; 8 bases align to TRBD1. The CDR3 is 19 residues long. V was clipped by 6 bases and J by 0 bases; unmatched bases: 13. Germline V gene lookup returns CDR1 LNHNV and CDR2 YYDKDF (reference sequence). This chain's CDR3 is CATSAKGQGVISGANVLTF. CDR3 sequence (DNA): TGTGCCACCAGTGCGAAAGGACAGGGCGTCATCTCTGGGGCCAACGTCCTGACTTTC.

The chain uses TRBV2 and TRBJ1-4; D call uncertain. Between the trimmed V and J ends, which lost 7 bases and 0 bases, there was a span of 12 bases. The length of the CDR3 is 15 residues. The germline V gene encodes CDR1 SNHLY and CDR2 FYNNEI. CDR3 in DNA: TGTGCCAGCATTGCGGGCCGTGCAACTAATGAAAAACTGTTTTTT. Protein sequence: CASIAGRATNEKLFF. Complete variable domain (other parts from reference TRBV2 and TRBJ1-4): EPEVTQTPSHQVTQMGQEVILRCVPISNHLYFYWYRQILGQKVEFLVSFYNNEISEKSEIFDDQFSVERPDGSNFTLKIRSTKLEDSAMYFCASIAGRATNEKLFFGSGTQLSVL.

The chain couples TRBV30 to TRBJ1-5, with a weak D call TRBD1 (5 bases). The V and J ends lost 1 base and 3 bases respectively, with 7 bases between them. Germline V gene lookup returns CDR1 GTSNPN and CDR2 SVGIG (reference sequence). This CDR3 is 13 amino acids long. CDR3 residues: CAWSDRYNQPQHF. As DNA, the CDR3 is TGTGCCTGGAGTGACAGGTACAATCAGCCCCAGCATTTT. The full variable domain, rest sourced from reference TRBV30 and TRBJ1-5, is SQTIHQWPATLVQPVGSPLSLECTVEGTSNPNLYWYRQAAGRGLQLLFYSVGIGQISSEVPQNLSASRPQDRQFILSSKKLLLSDSGFYLCAWSDRYNQPQHFGDGTRLSIL.

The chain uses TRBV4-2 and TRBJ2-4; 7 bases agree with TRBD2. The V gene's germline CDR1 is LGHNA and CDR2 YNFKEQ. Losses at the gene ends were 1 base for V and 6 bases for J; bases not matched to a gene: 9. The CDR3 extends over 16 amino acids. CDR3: CASSQVRDYPSNIQYF. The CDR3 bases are TGTGCCAGCAGCCAAGTTCGGGACTACCCTTCAAACATTCAGTACTTC.

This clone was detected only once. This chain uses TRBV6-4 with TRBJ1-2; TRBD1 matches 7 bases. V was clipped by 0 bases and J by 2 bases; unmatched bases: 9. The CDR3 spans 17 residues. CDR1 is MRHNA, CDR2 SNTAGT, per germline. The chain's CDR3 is CASSDSPFGQANYGYTF. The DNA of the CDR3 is TGTGCCAGCAGTGACTCCCCCTTCGGACAGGCAAACTATGGCTACACCTTC.

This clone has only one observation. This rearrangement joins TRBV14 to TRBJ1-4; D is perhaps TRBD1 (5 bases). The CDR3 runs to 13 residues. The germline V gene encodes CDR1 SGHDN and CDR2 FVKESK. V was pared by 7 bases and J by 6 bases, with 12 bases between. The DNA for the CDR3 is TGTGCCAGCAAAGCGGGGCGGGATGAAAAACTGTTTTTT. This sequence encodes CASKAGRDEKLFF.

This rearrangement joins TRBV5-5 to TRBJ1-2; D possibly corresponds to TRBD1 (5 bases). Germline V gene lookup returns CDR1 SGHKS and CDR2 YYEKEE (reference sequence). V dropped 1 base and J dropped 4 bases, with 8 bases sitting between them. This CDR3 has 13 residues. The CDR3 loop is CASSLTRVYGYTF. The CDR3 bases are TGTGCCAGCAGCTTGACCAGGGTCTATGGCTACACCTTC.

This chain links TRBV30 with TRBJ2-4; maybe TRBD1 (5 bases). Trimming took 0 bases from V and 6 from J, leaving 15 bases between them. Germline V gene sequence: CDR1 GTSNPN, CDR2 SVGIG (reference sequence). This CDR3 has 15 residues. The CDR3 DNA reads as TGTGCCTGGAGTGTACGGCCAGGGAAAGGAAACATTCAGTACTTC. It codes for CAWSVRPGKGNIQYF.

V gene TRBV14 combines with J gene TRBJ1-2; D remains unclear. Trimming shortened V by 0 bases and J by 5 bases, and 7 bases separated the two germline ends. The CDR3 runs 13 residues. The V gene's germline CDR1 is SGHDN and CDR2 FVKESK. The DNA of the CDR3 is TGTGCCAGCAGCCAAGATTTGCAGTATGGCTACACCTTC. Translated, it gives CASSQDLQYGYTF.

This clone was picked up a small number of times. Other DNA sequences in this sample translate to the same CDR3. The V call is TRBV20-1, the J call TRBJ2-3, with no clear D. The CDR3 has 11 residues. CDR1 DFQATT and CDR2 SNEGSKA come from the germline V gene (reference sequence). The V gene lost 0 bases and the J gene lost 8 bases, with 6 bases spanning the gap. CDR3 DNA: TGCAGTGCTAGAGATCTGTCTACGCAGTATTTT. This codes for CSARDLSTQYF.

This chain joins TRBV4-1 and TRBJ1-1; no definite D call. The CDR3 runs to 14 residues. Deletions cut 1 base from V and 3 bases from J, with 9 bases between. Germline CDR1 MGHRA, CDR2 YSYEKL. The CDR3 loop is CASSQGGADTEAFF. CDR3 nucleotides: TGCGCCAGCAGCCAAGGGGGAGCAGACACTGAAGCTTTCTTT.

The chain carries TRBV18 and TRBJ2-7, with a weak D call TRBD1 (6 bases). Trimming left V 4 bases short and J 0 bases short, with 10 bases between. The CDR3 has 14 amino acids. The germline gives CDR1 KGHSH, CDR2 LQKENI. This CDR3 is CASSLDRNSYEQYF. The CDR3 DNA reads TGTGCCAGCTCACTCGACAGGAACTCCTACGAGCAGTACTTC.

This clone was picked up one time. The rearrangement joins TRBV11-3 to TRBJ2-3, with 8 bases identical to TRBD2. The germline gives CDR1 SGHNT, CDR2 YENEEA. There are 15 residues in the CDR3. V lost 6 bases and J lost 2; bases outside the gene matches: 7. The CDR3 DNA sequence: TGTGCCAGCAGGCCCGGGGGGGGGTACACAGATACGCAGTATTTT. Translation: CASRPGGGYTDTQYF.

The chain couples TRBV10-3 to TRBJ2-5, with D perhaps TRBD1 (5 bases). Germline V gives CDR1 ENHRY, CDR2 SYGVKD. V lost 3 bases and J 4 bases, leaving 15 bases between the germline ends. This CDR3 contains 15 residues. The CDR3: CAISEPTDKGETQYF. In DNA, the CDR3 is TGTGCCATCAGTGAACCGACAGATAAGGGAGAGACCCAGTACTTC.

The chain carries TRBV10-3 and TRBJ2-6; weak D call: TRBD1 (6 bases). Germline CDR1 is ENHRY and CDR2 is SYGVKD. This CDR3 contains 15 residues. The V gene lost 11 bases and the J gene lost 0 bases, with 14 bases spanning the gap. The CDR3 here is CAAGARGSGANVLTF. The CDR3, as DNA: TGTGCCGCAGGGGCCCGCGGCTCTGGGGCCAACGTCCTGACTTTC.

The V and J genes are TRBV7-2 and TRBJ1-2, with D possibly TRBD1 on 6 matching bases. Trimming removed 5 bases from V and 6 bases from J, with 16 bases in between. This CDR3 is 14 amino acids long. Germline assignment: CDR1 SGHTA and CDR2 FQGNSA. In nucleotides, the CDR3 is TGTGCCAGCAGCCCCTCCGGGGGGGCTCATGGCTACACCTTC. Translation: CASSPSGGAHGYTF. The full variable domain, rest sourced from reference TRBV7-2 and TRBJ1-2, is GAGVSQSPSNKVTEKGKDVELRCDPISGHTALYWYRQSLGQGLEFLIYFQGNSAPDKSGLPSDRFSAERTGGSVSTLTIQRTQQEDSAVYLCASSPSGGAHGYTFGSGTRLTVV.

CDR3 sequence (DNA): TGTGCCAGCAGTTTCGGCACTGAAGCTTTCTTT. It is translated as CASSFGTEAFF. The chain links TRBV27 to TRBJ1-1, with no clear D. Deletions cut 3 bases from V and 4 bases from J, with 3 bases between. CDR1 and CDR2 from the germline V gene are MNHEY and SMNVEV (reference sequence). The CDR3 spans 11 residues.

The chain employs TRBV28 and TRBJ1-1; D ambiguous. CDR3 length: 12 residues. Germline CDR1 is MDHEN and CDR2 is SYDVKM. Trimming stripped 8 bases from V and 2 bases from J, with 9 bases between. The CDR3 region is CASYGDNTEAFF. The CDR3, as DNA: TGTGCCAGCTACGGGGATAACACTGAAGCTTTCTTT.

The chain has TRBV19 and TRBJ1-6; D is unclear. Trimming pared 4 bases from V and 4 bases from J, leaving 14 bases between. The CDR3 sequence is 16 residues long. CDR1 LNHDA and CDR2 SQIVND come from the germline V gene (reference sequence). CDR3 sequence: CASSSGGNYYNSPLHF. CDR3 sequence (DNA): TGTGCCAGTAGTAGTGGAGGCAACTATTATAATTCACCCCTCCACTTT.

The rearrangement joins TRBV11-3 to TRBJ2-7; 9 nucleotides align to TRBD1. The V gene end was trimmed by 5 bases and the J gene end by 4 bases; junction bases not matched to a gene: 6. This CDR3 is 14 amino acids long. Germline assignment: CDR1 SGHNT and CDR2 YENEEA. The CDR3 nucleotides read TGTGCCAGCAGCATCGGGACAGGGCTTTACGAGCAGTACTTC. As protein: CASSIGTGLYEQYF.